Detailed here is one T cell receptor beta chain. This clone appeared a single time. Its antigen is currently not known. No base-level quality is on record; no much larger clone is a single base apart. The sample is drawn from a study of memory CD4+ T cells and cytomegalovirus serostatus (dated 2019 in TCRdb). Concerning the study at large: A total of around 35 healthy Belgian adults, of whom 9 were CMV seropositive and 24 were CMV seronegative, were included in the cohort. To replicate a published TCR-based CMV serostatus classifier, the study sequenced CD4+ memory TCRbeta repertoires from a Belgian cohort whose cytomegalovirus serostatus was known. The full study reports these points: CMV serostatus prediction reached a median bootstrapped AUC of about 0.94 with the original framework and about 0.93 with a US-trained random forest. The original-framework classifier achieved a median bootstrapped AUC of almost 0.97 with a 95% CI of 0.76-1.00 on the Belgian cohort. Only CD4+CD45RO+ memory cells were sequenced, unlike the original study, which covered naive and memory CD4+ and CD8+ populations. The results were interpreted as suggesting that the CMV-associated TCR signature is largely present in the CD4+ memory repertoire. Among the 164 previously reported CMV-associated TCRbeta sequences, some 69 showed up in the CD4+ memory repertoires, with each one found in between one and five individuals.

A FACSAria II was used to sort memory CD4+ T cells, defined as single viable CD3+CD4+CD8-CD45RO+ cells. CMV serostatus was assessed using a Roche Elecsys assay, by which serum IgG against CMV pp150, pp28, p38 and p52 was detected. Following thawing, total CD4+ T cells were enriched through positive selection using CD4 magnetic microbeads. The samples came from a different study that was designed specifically to examine the CD4+ T cell memory repertoire. Peripheral blood mononuclear cells were isolated and cryopreserved following standard operating procedures; serum was stored at -80 °C. The staining used CD3-PerCP (BW264/56), CD4-APC (RPA-T4), CD45RO-PE (UCHT1) and CD8-Pacific Orange (3B5) antibodies, and Sytox blue was used to exclude non-viable cells. The Quick-DNA Microprep Kit was used to extract genomic DNA from the sorted cells. TCRbeta DNA was amplified with the immunoSEQ hsTCRbeta kit following the manufacturer's protocol. TCRbeta libraries were sequenced on an Illumina MiSeq instrument. In the authors' own workflow: Removing out-of-frame sequences left approximately 2,400,000 distinct TCRbeta sequences, an average of around 67,000 per individual. Each individual was scored by the count of 150 to 200 previously reported CMV-associated TCRbeta sequences and the total productive distinct TCRbeta count. A beta-binomial model was reimplemented in Python, and random forests from scikit-learn, run with default parameters, were trained on data from the US cohort. Classifier performance on the Belgian cohort was summarized as median AUC with percentile confidence intervals calculated over 10,000 bootstrap iterations. TCRdb stores this immuneACCESS table with in-frame sequences only. Part of the clones is absent; in the studies checked, under half of the shortfall reflects unresolved V genes, and no reason is known for the rest. The D gene and trimming were derived from the DNA, and the V and J assignments and clone size from that table. This sample holds tens of thousands of clones; around 82% were observed only once. The leading ten clones occupy roughly 2% of the sample.

The germline V gene provides CDR1 SNHLY and CDR2 FYNNEI. V sheds 3 bases and J sheds 8 bases, leaving 10 bases between their ends. The CDR3 contains 13 residues, cysteine and phenylalanine counted. Of all the DNA, just the CDR3 is kept, 39 bases in frame from base 1. The receptor was derived from an adult in good health and CMV-seropositive. The chain links TRBV2 with TRBJ2-2; 6 matching bases give a weak D call of TRBD2. Sequencing was performed on memory CD4+ T cells from blood. The DNA sequence is as follows: TGTGCCAGCAGTGAGGGACTCCTAGGGGAGCTGTTTTTT. Its protein is CASSEGLLGELFF.